The 16 T cell receptor beta chains in this list originate from one sample, sequenced in a study of CD8 T cells in Susac syndrome. It was with random hexamers that about 0.45 to 1 ug RNA was reverse transcribed. From the immunoSEQ multiplex PCR reads, TCRdb called clonotypes with MiXCR, one entry per CDR3 protein. The sample shows under 150,000 distinct CDR3 sequences, 75% to 90% of them seen only once. Sequencing was carried out using CD8+ T cells from PBMCs. These receptors came from a human donor with multiple sclerosis.

J is TRBJ1-2 and V is TRBV2; D perhaps matches TRBD1 (6 bases). V lost 3 bases and J 6 bases, leaving 14 bases between the germline ends. This CDR3 is 14 amino acids long. Per germline, CDR1 SNHLY and CDR2 FYNNEI. The CDR3 is CASSESNRVDGYTF. CDR3 nucleotide sequence: TGTGCCAGCAGTGAGTCGAACAGGGTCGATGGCTACACCTTC.

V gene TRBV4-1 combines with J gene TRBJ2-7; D might be TRBD1 (5 bases). Trimming left V 4 bases short and J 3 bases short, with 13 bases between. From germline, CDR1 is MGHRA and CDR2 YSYEKL. The CDR3 loop spans 14 amino acids. The CDR3 loop reads CASSPSGIGYEQYF. CDR3 nucleotides: TGCGCCAGCAGCCCATCAGGGATCGGCTACGAGCAGTACTTC.

The gene calls are TRBV20-1 and TRBJ2-7; D gene unclear. Germline V lookup: CDR1 DFQATT, CDR2 SNEGSKA (reference sequence). The CDR3 is 15 residues long. The ends were cut back, 1 base at V and 0 bases at J, with 13 bases in the middle. The CDR3 DNA follows: TGCAGTGCTAGAGCCCTTTCCACAAGCTCCTACGAGCAGTACTTC. Translation: CSARALSTSSYEQYF.

The chain joins TRBV7-9 to TRBJ1-1; D perhaps matches TRBD1 (5 bases). V lost 11 bases and J 5 bases, leaving 21 bases between the germline ends. CDR3 length equals 14 residues. Germline lookup yields CDR1 SEHNR and CDR2 FQNEAQ (reference sequence). CDR3 sequence: CAVLRMGRGTEAFF. The CDR3 DNA follows: TGTGCCGTACTAAGGATGGGGCGCGGGACTGAAGCTTTCTTT.

J is TRBJ2-4 and V is TRBV2; the match to TRBD1 covers 11 bases. The V and J ends lost 5 bases and 2 bases, in that order; junction bases with no gene match: 5. The CDR3 totals 16 residues. Germline CDR1 reads SNHLY; CDR2 reads FYNNEI. Written as DNA, the CDR3 is TGTGCCAGCAGTACGGGGACAGGGGGAACCAAAAACATTCAGTACTTC. Protein sequence: CASSTGTGGTKNIQYF.

This clonotype was seen a handful of times. This chain links TRBV6-2 or TRBV6-3 with TRBJ1-1; D ambiguous. This CDR3 has 14 residues. Germline V gene sequence: CDR1 MNHEY, CDR2 SVGEGT. The germline V and J ends were trimmed by 0 bases and 3 bases, with 8 bases remaining between them. The chain's CDR3 is CASSYSLRDTEAFF. CDR3 coding DNA: TGTGCCAGCAGTTACTCCCTCAGAGACACTGAAGCTTTCTTT.

The chain carries TRBV12-3 or TRBV12-4 and TRBJ2-1; perhaps TRBD1 as D (6 bases). This CDR3 has 18 amino acids. Trimming took off 1 base at V and 0 bases at J, with 16 bases between the two ends. The CDR3 DNA follows: TGTGCCAGCAGTTTAGGCTTGACAGGTTTTAGCTCCTACAATGAGCAGTTCTTC. Protein sequence: CASSLGLTGFSSYNEQFF.

This clonotype was detected a few times. The rearrangement joins TRBV15 to TRBJ1-3; D unresolved. This CDR3 spans 16 amino acids. Germline-derived CDR1 and CDR2 are LNHNV and YYDKDF (reference sequence). V lost 0 bases and J lost 0, with 9 bases in between. The CDR3 here is CATSRDPRFSGNTIYF. CDR3 nucleotides: TGTGCCACCAGCAGAGATCCCAGATTCTCTGGAAACACCATATATTTT.

This clonotype was picked up one time. This chain joins TRBV19 and TRBJ2-7, with 8 bases matching TRBD1. Germline V gene data show CDR1 as LNHDA and CDR2 as SQIVND (reference sequence). With 5 bases clipped from V and 0 bases from J, the junction kept 3 bases outside the gene matches. This CDR3 has 14 amino acids. The CDR3 DNA reads TGTGCCAGTAGTCCAGGGGGCGGCTCCTACGAGCAGTACTTC. This sequence encodes CASSPGGGSYEQYF.

The chain carries TRBV7-2 and TRBJ2-7; 8 nucleotides match TRBD2. V shed 1 base, J shed 2 bases, and the junction held 4 bases outside the gene matches. This CDR3 is built from 15 residues. The V gene's germline CDR1 is SGHTA and CDR2 FQGNSA. The CDR3 loop is CASSLVAGPTYEQYV. The CDR3 region has the DNA TGTGCCAGCAGCTTAGTAGCGGGACCGACCTACGAGCAGTACGTC.

The chain has TRBV12-3 or TRBV12-4 and TRBJ2-2, with 14 positions matching TRBD2. V dropped 4 bases and J dropped 0; count of bases not matched to a gene: 7. The CDR3 totals 19 residues. CDR3 DNA: TGTGCCAGCAGTTATGGACTAGCGGGGGGCTTGTCGAACACCGGGGAGCTGTTTTTT. Protein: CASSYGLAGGLSNTGELFF.

Written as DNA, the CDR3 is TGTGCCATCAGTGAATGGGAGGTCGGTTCCTACGAGCAGTACTTC. Translation gives CAISEWEVGSYEQYF. The chain joins TRBV10-3 to TRBJ2-7, with TRBD2 as a possible D gene (6 bases). In germline, CDR1 is ENHRY, CDR2 SYGVKD. The V end was cut by 3 bases, the J end by 1 base, with 13 bases between. This CDR3 has 15 amino acids.

The chain links TRBV2 to TRBJ1-1; D is unclear. The CDR3 is made up of 14 amino acids. Trimming took off 8 bases at V and 0 bases at J, with 13 bases between the two ends. Germline lookup yields CDR1 SNHLY and CDR2 FYNNEI. The CDR3 coding sequence is TGTGCCAGCTTTAGGCCGGGGATGAACACTGAAGCTTTCTTT. It codes for CASFRPGMNTEAFF.

The chain links TRBV5-1 to TRBJ2-3, with TRBD2 as a possible D gene (5 bases). The CDR3 contains 13 residues. Germline V lookup: CDR1 SGHRS, CDR2 YFSETQ. Deletions cut 1 base from V and 6 bases from J, with 9 bases between. In DNA, the CDR3 is TGCGCCAGCAGCTTGACGGGAAGGGATACGCAGTATTTT. Translation gives CASSLTGRDTQYF.

CDR3: CSARDRGPYNEQFF. Written as DNA, the CDR3 is TGCAGTGCTAGGGACAGGGGTCCATACAATGAGCAGTTCTTC. The chain links TRBV20-1 to TRBJ2-1; TRBD1 matches 9 bases. Germline loops: CDR1 DFQATT, CDR2 SNEGSKA (reference sequence). Trimming at V came to 3 bases and at J to 4 bases, leaving 4 bases not matched to a gene. The CDR3 runs to 14 residues.

The gene calls are TRBV29-1 and TRBJ1-2; D is unclear. The V gene lost 5 bases and the J gene lost 7 bases, with 11 bases spanning the gap. The CDR3 runs to 11 residues. CDR1 and CDR2 from the germline V gene are SQVTM and ANQGSEA. CDR3 DNA sequence: TGCAGCGTTCAATGGACGGTTGGCTACACCTTC. As protein: CSVQWTVGYTF.